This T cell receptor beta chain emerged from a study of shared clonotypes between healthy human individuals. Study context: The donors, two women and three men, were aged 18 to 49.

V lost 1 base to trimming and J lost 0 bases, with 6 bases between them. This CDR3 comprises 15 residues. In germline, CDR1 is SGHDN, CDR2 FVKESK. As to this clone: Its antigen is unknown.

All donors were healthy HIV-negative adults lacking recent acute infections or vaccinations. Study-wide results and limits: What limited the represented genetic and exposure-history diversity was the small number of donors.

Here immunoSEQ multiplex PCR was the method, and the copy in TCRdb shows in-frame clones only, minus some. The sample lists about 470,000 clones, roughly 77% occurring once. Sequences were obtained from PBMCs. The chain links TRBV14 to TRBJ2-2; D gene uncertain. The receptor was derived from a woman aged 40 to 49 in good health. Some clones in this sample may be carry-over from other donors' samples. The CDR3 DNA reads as TGTGCCAGCAGCCAAGTTAATTCGAACACCGGGGAGCTGTTTTTT. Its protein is CASSQVNSNTGELFF.